This T cell receptor (beta chain) is drawn from a study of regulatory T cells in long-lasting Graves disease. This clonotype was seen ten or more times. In building TCR beta libraries, iRepertoire HTBI primers were used together with Arm-PCR of CDR3 regions. TCRdb called the multiplex PCR reads again in MiXCR, with one record for every CDR3 protein. This table has around 400,000 distinct CDR3 sequences, 20% to 25% appearing once. The time point was: persistent/refractory GD, antithyroid drugs over 5 years with positive TRAb. Isolated PBMC RNA provided the starting material for the TCR library. Those enrolled as patients came out of an endocrinology department in Xi'an, China. The collection involved drawing 8 to 9 milliliters of peripheral blood into EDTA tubes. The CDR3 length is 15 residues. With 5 bases clipped from V and 5 bases from J, the junction kept 10 bases outside the gene matches. Per the germline V gene, CDR1 is SGHVS and CDR2 is FQNEAQ.

The sequence came from a woman aged 40 to 49 with Graves disease. The sample here was peripheral blood mononuclear cells (PBMCs), taken when the disease was refractory, from a patient treated with antithyroid drugs. The chain couples TRBV7-8 to TRBJ2-5; TRBD1 aligns across 8 bases. Written as DNA, the CDR3 is TGTGCCAGCAGCCGTCCACAGGGGGTGGAGGAGACCCAGTACTTC. Protein product: CASSRPQGVEETQYF.